This passage covers 24 T cell receptor beta chains from one sample sequenced in a study. Produced via immunoSEQ multiplex PCR; TCRdb's table is partial and in-frame only. The sample holds about 50,000 clones, approximately 95% seen once. Sequenced material: PBMCs. The receptors originated from a man in his forties or fifties with rheumatoid arthritis.

The chain uses TRBV3-1 (or the pseudogene TRBV3-2) and TRBJ1-1; D unclear. The CDR3 covers 13 residues. Per germline, CDR1 LGHDT and CDR2 YNNKEL (reference sequence). V gave up 1 base and J gave up 1 base, with 4 bases separating them. CDR3 in amino acids: CASSQGGNTEAFF. The CDR3, as DNA: TGTGCCAGCAGCCAAGGTGGGAACACTGAAGCTTTCTTT.

The chain employs TRBV27 and TRBJ2-6; a weak D match, TRBD2 (6 bases). Germline assignment: CDR1 MNHEY and CDR2 SMNVEV (reference sequence). V lost 6 bases and J 0 bases, leaving 15 bases between the germline ends. The CDR3 runs to 17 residues. For the CDR3, the DNA is TGTGCCAGCAGCCGGGGGTCAGGGTCCTCTGGGGCCAACGTCCTGACTTTC. Its translation is CASSRGSGSSGANVLTF.

This CDR3 reads CASGLSGSRTDTQYF. As DNA, the CDR3 is TGTGCCAGTGGACTTAGCGGGAGTCGGACAGATACGCAGTATTTT. The V call is TRBV28, the J call TRBJ2-3, with TRBD2 matching 9 bases. Germline-derived CDR1 and CDR2 are MDHEN and SYDVKM. This CDR3 has 15 amino acids. The V and J ends lost 9 bases and 3 bases, in that order; junction bases with no gene match: 10.

The chain joins TRBV9 to TRBJ2-1, with TRBD1 as a possible D gene (6 bases). This CDR3 is 15 amino acids long. V lost 4 bases to trimming and J lost 5 bases, with 16 bases between them. Looked up from germline, CDR1 is SGDLS and CDR2 is YYNGEE. CDR3 in DNA: TGTGCCAGCAGCCCCGTAGATGGACAGAACAATGAGCAGTTCTTC. This sequence encodes CASSPVDGQNNEQFF. Filled out from reference TRBV9 and TRBJ2-1, the complete variable domain reads DSGVTQTPKHLITATGQRVTLRCSPRSGDLSVYWYQQSLDQGLQFLIQYYNGEERAKGNILERFSAQQFPDLHSELNLSSLELGDSALYFCASSPVDGQNNEQFFGPGTRLTVL.

This chain joins TRBV18 and TRBJ2-3; tentative D call: TRBD1 (6 bases). With 2 bases removed from V and 6 bases from J, the gap between germline ends came to 9 bases. This CDR3 is 13 amino acids long. Per germline, CDR1 KGHSH and CDR2 LQKENI. CDR3 coding DNA: TGTGCCAGCTCACCAACAGGGTCTGATACGCAGTATTTT. Translating it yields CASSPTGSDTQYF.

The gene calls are TRBV4-3 and TRBJ1-2; the match to TRBD1 covers 7 bases. Germline-derived CDR1 and CDR2 are LGHNA and YSLEER. This CDR3 has 16 amino acids. Germline trimming cut 3 bases from V and 0 bases from J; bases unmatched to any gene: 7. The CDR3 sequence: CASSQGRDRPNYGYTF. The CDR3 coding sequence is TGCGCCAGCAGCCAGGGGCGGGACAGACCTAACTATGGCTACACCTTC.

The J gene is TRBJ1-2, the V gene TRBV28; 7 bases are a match to TRBD1. CDR3 length: 13 amino acids. Germline CDR1 is MDHEN and CDR2 is SYDVKM. Trimming cost V 6 bases and J 2 bases; bases outside gene matches: 3. The CDR3 nucleotides read TGTGCCAGCAGCGCCAGGGGGAACTATGGCTACACCTTC. Translation gives CASSARGNYGYTF.

A single count supports this clone. J is TRBJ1-3 and V is TRBV11-2, with 8 bases matching TRBD1. V gave up 1 base and J gave up 2 bases; unmatched junction bases: 7. The germline gives CDR1 SGHAT, CDR2 FQNNGV. The CDR3 runs to 17 residues. The CDR3 spells CASSLGAGGATGNTIYF. In DNA form, the CDR3 reads TGTGCCAGCAGCTTAGGCGCAGGGGGCGCAACTGGAAACACCATATATTTT. The whole variable domain, remainder taken from reference TRBV11-2 and TRBJ1-3, is EAGVAQSPRYKIIEKRQSVAFWCNPISGHATLYWYQQILGQGPKLLIQFQNNGVVDDSQLPKDRFSAERLKGVDSTLKIQPAKLEDSAVYLCASSLGAGGATGNTIYFGEGSWLTVV.

This chain joins TRBV9 and TRBJ2-3; TRBD2 matches at 7 bases. Per the germline V gene, CDR1 is SGDLS and CDR2 is YYNGEE. J lost 2 bases, V lost 4 bases, and 10 bases had no gene match. The CDR3 runs 16 residues. CDR3 nucleotide sequence: TGTGCCAGCAGCTCCGTCCGGGGGGTACACACAGATACGCAGTATTTT. Encoded protein: CASSSVRGVHTDTQYF.

The chain uses TRBV28 and TRBJ1-1; TRBD1 is a possible D gene (5 bases). Trimming shortened V by 9 bases and J by 1 base, and 12 bases separated the two germline ends. The CDR3 extends over 13 amino acids. The V gene's germline CDR1 is MDHEN and CDR2 SYDVKM. The CDR3 region has the DNA TGTGCCAGTTCAGAGGGGTGGAACACTGAAGCTTTCTTT. It codes for CASSEGWNTEAFF.

The rearrangement joins TRBV21-1 to TRBJ2-3; the table's D call TRBD1 went unverified against the DNA. TRBV21-1 is a known pseudogene. The CDR3 is made up of 15 amino acids. CDR3 sequence reads: CASPSGHPVPDTQYF. CDR3 sequence (DNA): TGTGCCTCCCCCTCAGGCCATCCAGTTCCAGATACGCAGTATTTT.

This clone appeared once. This sequence joins TRBV7-6 and TRBJ1-5; 8 bases are a match to TRBD1. Germline V CDR1 and CDR2: SGHVS, FNYEAQ. V was clipped by 5 bases and J by 1 base; unmatched bases: 7. This CDR3 region has 16 residues. CDR3 nucleotide sequence: TGTGCCAGCAGCGTAGAAACAGGGGGAAGCAATCAGCCCCAGCATTTT. Protein: CASSVETGGSNQPQHF.

A single count supports this clone. The V and J genes are TRBV7-2 and TRBJ2-1; TRBD1 aligns across 7 bases. CDR1 and CDR2 (germline): SGHTA, FQGNSA. After removal of 5 bases from V and 4 bases from J, the junction contained 5 bases not matched to a gene. The CDR3 is 14 residues long. The CDR3 DNA reads as TGTGCCAGCAGCGGGGACAGCTTATACAATGAGCAGTTCTTC. It is translated as CASSGDSLYNEQFF.

The chain couples TRBV7-6 to TRBJ2-5; TRBD2 agrees at 12 bases. Germline V CDR1 and CDR2: SGHVS, FNYEAQ. J lost 5 bases, V lost 1 base, and 8 bases had no gene match. The CDR3 consists of 17 residues. The CDR3 sequence is CASSLGASGRASETQYF. The CDR3, as DNA: TGTGCCAGCAGCTTAGGGGCTAGCGGGAGGGCCTCGGAGACCCAGTACTTC.

The CDR3 bases are TGTGCCAGCAGCAGTTGGGACAGGAAGAACACTGAAGCTTTCTTT. It codes for CASSSWDRKNTEAFF. The V and J genes are TRBV7-9 and TRBJ1-1; TRBD1 matches at 8 bases. In germline, CDR1 is SEHNR, CDR2 FQNEAQ (reference sequence). This CDR3 contains 15 residues. Trimming cost V 5 bases and J 1 base; bases outside gene matches: 6.

The chain couples TRBV4-2 to TRBJ1-2; 10 bases agree with TRBD1. The CDR3 is made up of 15 amino acids. Germline loops: CDR1 LGHNA, CDR2 YNFKEQ. V trimming: 0 bases; J trimming: 8 bases; junction bases outside the gene matches: 6. CDR3 in DNA: TGTGCCAGCAGCCAAGAGGGGGACAGGGGTCTCGGCTACACCTTC. As protein: CASSQEGDRGLGYTF.

The V and J genes are TRBV6-1 and TRBJ1-3; D unclear. V gave up 2 bases and J gave up 4 bases, with 9 bases separating them. The CDR3 loop spans 14 amino acids. The V gene's germline CDR1 is MNHNS and CDR2 SASEGT. DNA of the CDR3: TGTGCCAGCAGTGAATCCGGCCGGGGAAACACCATATATTTT. This sequence encodes CASSESGRGNTIYF.

The chain combines TRBV7-2 with TRBJ2-1; no clear D gene. Germline V gene lookup returns CDR1 SGHTA and CDR2 FQGNSA. Between the trimmed V and J ends, which lost 5 bases and 5 bases, there was a span of 13 bases. The CDR3 totals 14 residues. The CDR3 protein is CASSVRVTNNEQFF. The CDR3, as DNA: TGTGCCAGCAGCGTACGAGTTACTAACAATGAGCAGTTCTTC.

By its share, this clone is medium-sized. CDR3 residues: CASRGSGAGSLHF. The CDR3 DNA is TGCGCCAGCAGGGGGAGTGGCGCGGGATCCCTCCACTTT. The chain carries TRBV4-1 and TRBJ1-6; D ambiguous. The CDR3 is 13 residues long. The germline gives CDR1 MGHRA, CDR2 YSYEKL. V dropped 6 bases and J dropped 14 bases, with 17 bases sitting between them.

The J gene is TRBJ2-1, the V gene TRBV7-8; 7 bases agree with TRBD2. With V trimmed by 5 bases and J by 2 bases, 6 bases remained unmatched. This CDR3 is built from 15 residues. The germline gives CDR1 SGHVS, CDR2 FQNEAQ. This CDR3 reads CASSPASGTYNEQFF. The CDR3 region has the DNA TGTGCCAGCAGCCCTGCTAGCGGAACCTACAATGAGCAGTTCTTC.

This CDR3 reads CASSSTGTGEHEQYF. CDR3 sequence (DNA): TGTGCCAGCAGTTCAACCGGGACAGGGGAACACGAGCAGTACTTC. The chain uses TRBV28 and TRBJ2-7; 10 nucleotides agree with TRBD1. Germline V CDR1 and CDR2: MDHEN, SYDVKM. Trimming took 4 bases from V and 5 from J; bases not matched to a gene: 8. The CDR3 is 15 amino acids.

The rearrangement links TRBV7-8 to TRBJ1-5; 8 positions match TRBD1. Germline V gene data show CDR1 as SGHVS and CDR2 as FQNEAQ. With 5 bases clipped from V and 1 base from J, the junction kept 7 bases outside the gene matches. This CDR3 contains 16 residues. CDR3 DNA: TGTGCCAGCAGCCCATGGACAGGGCGAAGCAATCAGCCCCAGCATTTT. Translating gives CASSPWTGRSNQPQHF.

Here the CDR3 DNA reads TGTGCCAGCAGTGGCGTACAGCCCCAGCATTTT. This encodes CASSGVQPQHF. This sequence joins TRBV28 and TRBJ1-5, with D unresolved. There are 11 residues in the CDR3. V was pared by 5 bases and J by 7 bases, with 6 bases between. CDR1 and CDR2 (germline): MDHEN, SYDVKM.

The rearrangement uses TRBV29-1 and TRBJ2-7; 7 bases match TRBD1. The CDR3 has 13 residues. Germline CDR1 reads SQVTM; CDR2 reads ANQGSEA. V was clipped by 4 bases and J by 1 base; unmatched bases: 4. The CDR3 DNA sequence: TGCAGCGTTGGAGGGACAGCTTCCTACGAGCAGTACTTC. Its translation: CSVGGTASYEQYF.